Following are 23 T cell receptor beta chains from one sample sequenced in a study of cytomegalovirus exposure and HLA in healthy donors. PCR involved 60 Vbeta and 13 Jbeta primers. TCRdb's copy holds only in-frame clones and misses some; the assay was immunoSEQ multiplex PCR. The table lists 120,000 or so clones, 78% of them singletons, with 6.3% in the top ten. Sequencing was carried out using PBMCs. The receptor set was obtained from a woman in her thirties or forties in good health and CMV-seronegative.

The chain couples TRBV2 to TRBJ1-1, with 9 bases lining up with TRBD1. There are 14 residues in the CDR3. With V trimmed by 6 bases and J by 3 bases, 5 bases remained unmatched. Germline values: CDR1 SNHLY, CDR2 FYNNEI. This CDR3 is CASSGQGLDTEAFF. The CDR3 region has the DNA TGTGCCAGCAGCGGACAGGGGTTGGACACTGAAGCTTTCTTT.

The CDR3 region has the DNA TGTGCCAGCAGTTTAAAGACCCTAGCGGAGTGGGGATCCTCCTACGAGCAGTACTTC. It encodes CASSLKTLAEWGSSYEQYF. V gene TRBV27 combines with J gene TRBJ2-7, with 7 bases aligning to TRBD2. Germline trimming cut 2 bases from V and 0 bases from J; bases unmatched to any gene: 16. Germline lookup yields CDR1 MNHEY and CDR2 SMNVEV (reference sequence). This CDR3 spans 19 amino acids.

This clone appeared once. The chain uses TRBV20-1 and TRBJ2-1; D gene uncertain. The germline V gene encodes CDR1 DFQATT and CDR2 SNEGSKA (reference sequence). Trimming took 5 bases from V and 8 from J, leaving 10 bases between them. The CDR3 consists of 11 residues. Written as DNA, the CDR3 is TGCAGTGCTTTTAATAGCTATGAGCAGTTCTTC. Protein product: CSAFNSYEQFF.

This clone appeared a few times. CDR3 in amino acids: CASSNGQGFSNEQFF. Written as DNA, the CDR3 is TGTGCCAGCAGCAATGGACAGGGGTTTTCCAATGAGCAGTTCTTC. The gene calls are TRBV7-2 and TRBJ2-1; 9 bases match TRBD1. The CDR3 runs to 15 residues. Trimming removed 5 bases from V and 6 bases from J; junction bases left unmatched: 8. In germline, CDR1 is SGHTA, CDR2 FQGNSA.

The rearrangement uses TRBV7-2 and TRBJ2-1, with 11 bases lining up with TRBD2. Germline V gene sequence: CDR1 SGHTA, CDR2 FQGNSA. With 3 bases clipped from V and 6 bases from J, the junction kept 10 bases outside the gene matches. This CDR3 comprises 17 residues. CDR3 nucleotide sequence: TGTGCCAGCAGCTTCGGACTAGCGGGCCGCCAAAGCAATGAGCAGTTCTTC. Amino acids: CASSFGLAGRQSNEQFF.

The chain joins TRBV29-1 to TRBJ2-7; possibly TRBD1 for D (5 bases). The CDR3 is 14 amino acids. Looked up from germline, CDR1 is SQVTM and CDR2 is ANQGSEA. V was trimmed by 7 bases and J by 0 bases, leaving 16 bases between them. The CDR3 region has the DNA TGCAGCGCATCGGAACAGGCCTACTCCTACGAGCAGTACTTC. Translation: CSASEQAYSYEQYF.

The table lists this clone with a count of one. The chain recombines TRBV6-1 with TRBJ2-3; 8 nucleotides match TRBD1. After removal of 3 bases from V and 6 bases from J, the junction contained 5 bases not matched to a gene. Germline loops: CDR1 MNHNS, CDR2 SASEGT. CDR3 length: 14 residues. The CDR3 loop is CASSDSGTGDTQYF. The CDR3, as DNA: TGTGCCAGCAGTGACTCCGGGACAGGTGATACGCAGTATTTT.

The chain links TRBV10-3 to TRBJ2-5; D may be TRBD2 (5 bases). V was pared by 6 bases and J by 3 bases, with 11 bases between. CDR1 is ENHRY and CDR2 is SYGVKD in the germline V gene. The CDR3 loop spans 13 amino acids. The CDR3 reads CAIRGSVEETQYF. DNA of the CDR3: TGTGCCATCAGGGGGAGTGTTGAAGAGACCCAGTACTTC.

V and J are TRBV19 and TRBJ1-2; D is undetermined. Germline assignment: CDR1 LNHDA and CDR2 SQIVND (reference sequence). With 8 bases removed from V and 5 bases from J, the gap between germline ends came to 18 bases. This CDR3 comprises 14 residues. The CDR3 sequence is CASGHGPGLYGYTF. In nucleotides, the CDR3 is TGTGCCAGTGGCCACGGGCCAGGACTATATGGCTACACCTTC.

The chain is built from TRBV9 and TRBJ1-1; perhaps TRBD1 as D (5 bases). V was clipped by 4 bases and J by 4 bases, with 14 bases between them. CDR1 and CDR2 (germline): SGDLS, YYNGEE. CDR3 length: 14 amino acids. The CDR3 loop is CASSTGGVVTEAFF. The CDR3 coding sequence is TGTGCCAGCAGCACAGGAGGGGTGGTCACTGAAGCTTTCTTT.

In regard to this clone: Other nucleotide sequences in the sample specify the same CDR3. The CDR3 coding sequence is TGTGCCAGCAGTTTCCTGACGGAGACGGGTGAAAAACTGTTTTTT. Its protein is CASSFLTETGEKLFF. The chain employs TRBV28 and TRBJ1-4; no clear D gene. Trimming removed 3 bases from V and 7 bases from J, with 15 bases in between. Germline CDR1 reads MDHEN; CDR2 reads SYDVKM. The CDR3 loop spans 15 amino acids. Based on the CDR3 plus reference TRBV28 and TRBJ1-4, the full variable domain is DVKVTQSSRYLVKRTGEKVFLECVQDMDHENMFWYRQDPGLGLRLIYFSYDVKMKEKGDIPEGYSVSREKKERFSLILESASTNQTSMYLCASSFLTETGEKLFFGSGTQLSVL.

This sequence joins TRBV7-2 and TRBJ2-7; 7 positions match TRBD2. V dropped 5 bases and J dropped 3; count of bases not matched to a gene: 7. The germline V gene encodes CDR1 SGHTA and CDR2 FQGNSA. The CDR3 totals 14 residues. CDR3 sequence (DNA): TGTGCCAGCAGCCCGGGGGAGGGCAGCTACGAGCAGTACTTC. As protein: CASSPGEGSYEQYF. Drawing the rest from reference TRBV7-2 and TRBJ2-7, the complete variable domain is GAGVSQSPSNKVTEKGKDVELRCDPISGHTALYWYRQSLGQGLEFLIYFQGNSAPDKSGLPSDRFSAERTGGSVSTLTIQRTQQEDSAVYLCASSPGEGSYEQYFGPGTRLTVT.

The chain joins TRBV18 to TRBJ2-5; 7 bases are a match to TRBD1. Germline V CDR1 and CDR2: KGHSH, LQKENI. The CDR3 has 15 amino acids. V lost 6 bases and J lost 2; bases outside the gene matches: 9. The CDR3 bases are TGTGCCAGCTCGTCTCAGGGGGTTATACAAGAGACCCAGTACTTC. Translating it yields CASSSQGVIQETQYF.

The CDR3 region has the DNA TGTGCCAGCAGTTTATCGGGCGGGTTGGGTTCACCCCTCCACTTT. This sequence encodes CASSLSGGLGSPLHF. The rearrangement links TRBV27 to TRBJ1-6; the D is unclear. V was clipped by 0 bases and J by 9 bases, with 12 bases between them. CDR1 and CDR2 (germline): MNHEY, SMNVEV (reference sequence). The CDR3 is made up of 15 amino acids.

This rearrangement joins TRBV5-1 to TRBJ1-6, with TRBD1 matching 7 bases. V dropped 3 bases and J dropped 7; count of bases not matched to a gene: 4. The CDR3 sequence is 14 residues long. Germline values: CDR1 SGHRS, CDR2 YFSETQ. The CDR3 sequence: CASSYRGYNSPLHF. In nucleotides, the CDR3 is TGCGCCAGCAGCTACAGGGGTTACAATTCACCCCTCCACTTT.

This clone was counted a single time. In DNA, the CDR3 is TGTGCCAGCAGTCCCCTAGCGGGATTGTACGAGCAGTACTTC. Translated, it gives CASSPLAGLYEQYF. J is TRBJ2-5 and V is TRBV27; TRBD2 matches 9 bases. The DNA end is more similar to TRBJ2-7, so the J call may be wrong. This CDR3 comprises 14 residues. Germline V CDR1 and CDR2: MNHEY, SMNVEV (reference sequence).

The V call is TRBV6-5, the J call TRBJ2-2; TRBD1 is a possible D gene (6 bases). Germline V lookup: CDR1 MNHEY, CDR2 SVGAGI. The CDR3 is 15 amino acids. Trimming stripped 2 bases from V and 1 base from J, with 8 bases between. CDR3 sequence reads: CASSYTTGNTGELFF. CDR3 bases: TGTGCCAGCAGTTACACGACAGGGAACACCGGGGAGCTGTTTTTT.

J is TRBJ2-7 and V is TRBV2, with D uncertain. Trimming shortened V by 4 bases and J by 1 base, and 14 bases separated the two germline ends. The CDR3 length is 15 residues. Per germline, CDR1 SNHLY and CDR2 FYNNEI. CDR3 DNA sequence: TGTGCCAGCAGTGCGAACTTCCTTCAATCCTACGAGCAGTACTTC. Its protein is CASSANFLQSYEQYF. The full variable domain, rest sourced from reference TRBV2 and TRBJ2-7, is EPEVTQTPSHQVTQMGQEVILRCVPISNHLYFYWYRQILGQKVEFLVSFYNNEISEKSEIFDDQFSVERPDGSNFTLKIRSTKLEDSAMYFCASSANFLQSYEQYFGPGTRLTVT.

This clone was seen only once. This chain links TRBV7-6 with TRBJ2-2, with 7 bases aligning to TRBD1. Germline CDR1 and CDR2: SGHVS and FNYEAQ. The CDR3 has 16 amino acids. The J segment lost 4 bases and the V segment lost 6 bases, leaving 11 bases of the junction unmatched. For the CDR3, the DNA is TGTGCCAGCAGTCGATGGACAGGCGAAAGCACCGGGGAGCTGTTTTTT. Its translation is CASSRWTGESTGELFF.

This clone was detected a few times. The rearrangement uses TRBV5-4 and TRBJ1-2; D uncertain. The CDR3 consists of 14 residues. Between the trimmed V and J ends, which lost 2 bases and 3 bases, there was a span of 11 bases. Germline assignment: CDR1 SGHNT and CDR2 YYREEE (reference sequence). As DNA, the CDR3 is TGTGCCAGCAGCTTCTTCGGCAGCGACTATGGCTACACCTTC. Its translation is CASSFFGSDYGYTF.

The rearrangement joins TRBV4-3 to TRBJ2-1; a weak D match, TRBD2 (6 bases). The germline CDR1 and CDR2 sequences are LGHNA and YSLEER. The CDR3 totals 17 residues. Trimming took off 2 bases at V and 5 bases at J, with 19 bases between the two ends. CDR3 sequence reads: CASSQYWRGAAHNEQFF. CDR3 DNA: TGCGCCAGCAGCCAATATTGGAGGGGAGCCGCCCACAATGAGCAGTTCTTC.

This chain uses TRBV28 with TRBJ2-3; D perhaps matches TRBD1 (6 bases). This CDR3 region has 15 residues. CDR1 and CDR2 (germline): MDHEN, SYDVKM. V dropped 2 bases and J dropped 5 bases, with 14 bases sitting between them. DNA for the CDR3: TGTGCCAGCAGTTTAGGGGGACAAGGGGAAGATACGCAGTATTTT. Protein product: CASSLGGQGEDTQYF.

The chain joins TRBV7-9 to TRBJ2-3; TRBD1 matches 9 bases. Germline values: CDR1 SEHNR, CDR2 FQNEAQ (reference sequence). This CDR3 comprises 16 residues. V gave up 5 bases and J gave up 4 bases; unmatched junction bases: 10. Here the CDR3 reads CASSHPRDRVADTQYF. For the CDR3, the DNA is TGTGCCAGCAGCCACCCCCGGGACAGGGTTGCAGATACGCAGTATTTT.